This TCR beta chain was recorded in a study of somatic mutations in cytotoxic T cells in rheumatoid arthritis. Here immunoSEQ multiplex PCR was the method, and the copy in TCRdb shows in-frame clones only, minus some. The table includes approximately 20,000 clones, about four fifths detected once. V lost 2 bases and J lost 3, with 14 bases in between. This CDR3 is built from 16 residues. The germline V gene encodes CDR1 MNHNS and CDR2 SASEGT. The TCR comes from a woman aged 45 to 65 in good health. Sequenced material: CD8+ T cells sorted from blood. The V gene is TRBV6-1, the J gene TRBJ2-1; a possible D gene is TRBD2 (5 bases). As DNA, the CDR3 is TGTGCCAGCAGTGAACTTTTTGGGAGTGACTACAATGAGCAGTTCTTC. Translation gives CASSELFGSDYNEQFF.